This T cell receptor beta chain was retrieved from a study of vaccination effects on CD4 cells after COVID-19. Germline loops: CDR1 MDHEN, CDR2 SYDVKM. Unmatched junction bases numbered 6, after V lost 5 bases and J lost 1 base. This CDR3 is 15 amino acids long. As concerns this clone: Its antigen is currently unknown.

Before any sequencing was done, the ViraFEST assay used viral peptide pools to expand antigen-specific CD4+ T cells. Isolation of CD4+ T cells took place after 10 days of culture. Both day 3 and day 7 saw half the medium replaced with IL-2 medium. Assay used: immunoSEQ multiplex PCR; TCRdb lists only in-frame clones, some missing. The table shows about 79,000 clones, with around 70% occurring only once. The source is a human donor who received a COVID-19 vaccine. The chain employs TRBV28 and TRBJ1-1, with 8 bases identical to TRBD1. The sequencing here drew on CD4+ T cells from PBMCs cultured with HCoV-229E spike peptides, taken before COVID-19 vaccination. The CDR3 DNA reads TGTGCCAGCAGTACCTACGGACAGGGGAACACTGAAGCTTTCTTT. It specifies CASSTYGQGNTEAFF.